The T cell receptor beta chain under discussion was sequenced for a study of Ad26.COV2.S vaccination and SARS-CoV-2 variants. Indicated treatment: about 20 received Ad26.COV2.S at low or high dose, single or two shots; 5 received placebo; per-sample allocation not given. Each sample was drawn 63 days after the first injection (of vaccine or placebo). Germline loops: CDR1 SGHRS, CDR2 YFSETQ. The CDR3 is 14 amino acids. Trimming cost V 5 bases and J 5 bases, with 14 bases left between them. Produced via immunoSEQ multiplex PCR; TCRdb's table is partial and in-frame only. The sample shows about 450,000 clones, 80% to 90% of them seen only once. This clone was counted only a few times.

This TCR derives from a person aged 18-65 years who received the Ad26.COV2.S COVID-19 vaccine or a placebo. The chain combines TRBV5-1 with TRBJ1-5; a weak D match, TRBD1 (6 bases). The sequencing here drew on peripheral blood, taken in a trial of Ad26.COV2.S vaccine versus placebo. CDR3 sequence (DNA): TGCGCCAGCAGACCGGGGGGGCCCGATCAGCCCCAGCATTTT. This translates into CASRPGGPDQPQHF.